A single sample is the source of the 8 T cell receptor beta chains below, sequenced in a study of T cell responses to AZD1222 COVID-19 vaccine. Generated by immunoSEQ multiplex PCR, the TCRdb table keeps only in-frame clones and is missing some. There are about 150,000 clones in the sample; around nine tenths occur only once, and roughly 1.7% lies in the top ten. The starting material was peripheral blood, obtained 28 days after the second AZD1222 dose. The receptors were gathered from an adult who received the AZD1222 COVID-19 vaccine.

The V gene is TRBV6-5, the J gene TRBJ1-5; D remains ambiguous. Germline V gene sequence: CDR1 MNHEY, CDR2 SVGAGI. The CDR3 runs to 13 residues. With 8 bases removed from V and 7 bases from J, the gap between germline ends came to 15 bases. The CDR3 is CASGPRTTQPQHF. In nucleotides, the CDR3 is TGTGCCAGCGGCCCCAGAACGACCCAGCCCCAGCATTTT.

This clone was detected once. The chain recombines TRBV27 with TRBJ2-2, with 8 bases aligning to TRBD1. Germline CDR1 is MNHEY and CDR2 is SMNVEV (reference sequence). V shed 4 bases, J shed 9 bases, and the junction held 7 bases outside the gene matches. The CDR3 contains 14 residues. This CDR3 reads CASSSLGQGRELFF. DNA of the CDR3: TGTGCCAGCAGTTCTTTAGGACAGGGCCGGGAGCTGTTTTTT.

The chain uses TRBV28 and TRBJ1-2; D gene ambiguous. Trimming removed 7 bases from V and 6 bases from J, with 12 bases in between. CDR3 length equals 12 residues. Per germline, CDR1 MDHEN and CDR2 SYDVKM. CDR3 residues: CASNGVEDGYTF. CDR3 nucleotides: TGTGCCAGCAACGGGGTCGAGGATGGCTACACCTTC.

The genes are TRBV18 and TRBJ2-2; TRBD2 might be the D (6 bases). Trimming shortened V by 3 bases and J by 1 base, and 6 bases separated the two germline ends. Germline CDR1 reads KGHSH; CDR2 reads LQKENI. The CDR3 spans 14 residues. The CDR3 loop is CASSPGGNTGELFF. In DNA, the CDR3 is TGTGCCAGCTCACCCGGGGGGAACACCGGGGAGCTGTTTTTT. The whole variable domain, remainder taken from reference TRBV18 and TRBJ2-2, is NAGVMQNPRHLVRRRGQEARLRCSPMKGHSHVYWYRQLPEEGLKFMVYLQKENIIDESGMPKERFSAEFPKEGPSILRIQQVVRGDSAAYFCASSPGGNTGELFFGEGSRLTVL.

The chain recombines TRBV5-1 with TRBJ1-1, with 8 nucleotides matching TRBD1. The CDR3 runs to 16 residues. The germline CDR1 and CDR2 sequences are SGHRS and YFSETQ. The junction had 9 bases not matched to a gene; V was cut back by 4 bases and J by 1 base. This chain's CDR3 is CASSPPGQGANTEAFF. DNA for the CDR3: TGCGCCAGCAGCCCACCGGGGCAGGGGGCGAACACTGAAGCTTTCTTT.

V is TRBV12-3 or TRBV12-4 and J is TRBJ1-4; D is undetermined. The CDR3 is 13 amino acids. Trimming shortened V by 3 bases and J by 2 bases, and 4 bases separated the two germline ends. The CDR3 reads CASSFWTNEKLFF. DNA for the CDR3: TGTGCCAGCAGTTTTTGGACTAATGAAAAACTGTTTTTT.

The CDR3 region has the DNA TGTGCCAGCAGTTCCGGGACAGCTGGCAATCAGCCCCAGCATTTT. Encoded protein: CASSSGTAGNQPQHF. This sequence joins TRBV6-5 and TRBJ1-5; 7 bases line up with TRBD1. The V segment lost 4 bases and the J segment 2 bases; nucleotides outside the gene matches: 5. Germline V CDR1 and CDR2: MNHEY, SVGAGI. The CDR3 covers 15 residues.

This chain links TRBV30 with TRBJ1-2; D remains unclear. CDR3 length: 13 amino acids. V was clipped by 0 bases and J by 6 bases, with 11 bases between them. Germline-derived CDR1 and CDR2 are GTSNPN and SVGIG (reference sequence). The CDR3 sequence is CAWSVLGTDGYTF. In DNA form, the CDR3 reads TGTGCCTGGAGTGTCCTGGGAACGGATGGCTACACCTTC.